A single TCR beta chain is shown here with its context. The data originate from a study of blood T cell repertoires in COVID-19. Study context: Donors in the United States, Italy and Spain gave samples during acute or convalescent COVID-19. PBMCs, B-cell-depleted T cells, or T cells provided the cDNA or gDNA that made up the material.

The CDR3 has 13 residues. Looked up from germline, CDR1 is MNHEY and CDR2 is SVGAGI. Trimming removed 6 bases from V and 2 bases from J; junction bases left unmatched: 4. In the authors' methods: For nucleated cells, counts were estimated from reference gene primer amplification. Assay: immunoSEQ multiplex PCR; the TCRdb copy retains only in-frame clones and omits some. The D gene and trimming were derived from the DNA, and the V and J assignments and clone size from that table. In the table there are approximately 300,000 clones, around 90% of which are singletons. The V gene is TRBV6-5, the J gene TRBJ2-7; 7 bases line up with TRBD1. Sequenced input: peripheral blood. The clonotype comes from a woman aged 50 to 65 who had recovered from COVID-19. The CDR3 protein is CASRGQVTYEQYF. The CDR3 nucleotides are TGTGCCAGCAGAGGACAGGTGACCTACGAGCAGTACTTC.